Listed below are T cell receptor beta chains from one sample, sequenced in a study of PD-1 blockade in mismatch repair-deficient tumors. Repertoires were generated with immunoSEQ multiplex PCR, while TCRdb's copy carries only in-frame clones and drops some. Seen here are roughly 38,000 clones, approximately 88% observed once, and the top ten hold approximately 1.1%. Sequencing was performed on PBMCs, taken 38 to 40 weeks after starting pembrolizumab. These TCRs come from an adult with mismatch repair-deficient cancer. CDR3s include the opening cysteine and the closing phenylalanine or tryptophan. A D gene is named only where the DNA matches it firmly. Size is omitted from some rows. Given values are once, few, many or a class for expanded clones.

>TRBJ2-1|-|TRBV2|once
TGTGCCAGCGATGCAGGTTCCTACAATGAGCAGTTCTTC
CASDAGSYNEQFF
>TRBJ1-2|-|TRBV27|-
TGTGCCAGCAGTCCCTGGACAGCTAACTATGGCTACACCTTC
CASSPWTANYGYTF
>TRBJ2-1|-|TRBV30|-
TGTGCCTGGAGTTGGCGGTTCGGGGAGCAGTTCTTC
CAWSWRFGEQFF
>TRBJ2-7|-|TRBV21-1|-
TGTGCCAGCAGCAAGCCACTGGGCGGGAGGCCACTCTCCTACGAGCAGTACTTC
CASSKPLGGRPLSYEQYF
>TRBJ2-1|-|TRBV5-1|-
TGCGCCAGCAGCCTGGGGCGGGATGAGCAGTTCTTC
CASSLGRDEQFF
>TRBJ2-7|-|TRBV6-6|-
TGTGCCAGCAGTACCAACAGGGTAGGGTACGAGCAGTACTTC
CASSTNRVGYEQYF
>TRBJ1-5|TRBD1|TRBV15|-
TGTGCCACCAGCCTCGTAGGAAAACAGGGGGCGATTCCAGGTCAGCCCCAGCATTTT
CATSLVGKQGAIPGQPQHF
>TRBJ1-1|-|TRBV5-4|-
TGTGCCAGCAGCTTGAGGGAGATGAACACTGAAGCTTTCTTT
CASSLREMNTEAFF
>TRBJ1-1|-|TRBV11-2|-
TGTGCCAGCAGCTTAGACAGCGGGGGTATTGAAGCTTTCTTT
CASSLDSGGIEAFF
>TRBJ2-3|TRBD2|TRBV29-1|-
TGCAGCGTTGAACCACGCGGAGAGGGAGGGACAGATACGCAGTATTTT
CSVEPRGEGGTDTQYF
>TRBJ2-1|-|TRBV5-1|-
TGCGCCAGCAGCTCAGGATGGCGGGGCAATGAGCAGTTCTTC
CASSSGWRGNEQFF
>TRBJ2-1|TRBD2|TRBV5-1|-
TGCGCCAGCAGGAGACTAGCGGGAGATAATGAGCAGTTCTTC
CASRRLAGDNEQFF
>TRBJ2-7|TRBD2|TRBV2|-
TGTGCCAGCAGGGTACTAGCGGAGGAGCAGTACTTC
CASRVLAEEQYF
>TRBJ2-7|-|TRBV18|-
TGTGCCAGCTCACCGGGAGGTCCCACCTACGAGCAGTACTTC
CASSPGGPTYEQYF
>TRBJ2-5|TRBD1|TRBV28|-
TGTGCCAGCAGTTTATTATCGGGACAGGGGCAAGAGACCCAGTACTTC
CASSLLSGQGQETQYF
>TRBJ2-3|-|TRBV2|-
TGTGCCAGCAAAGAAATGCCGAGCGATACGCAGTATTTT
CASKEMPSDTQYF
>TRBJ1-2|-|TRBV18|-
TGTGCCAGCTCACCACCAGGGGGCTATGGCTACACCTTC
CASSPPGGYGYTF
>TRBJ2-7|-|TRBV10-3|-
TGTGCCATCAAAGCGGCCTCGGACGAGCAGTACTTC
CAIKAASDEQYF
>TRBJ2-3|-|TRBV9|once
TGTGCCAGCTCAGCGGGTCTCTCCACTAGCACAGATACGCAGTATTTT
CASSAGLSTSTDTQYF
>TRBJ2-5|-|TRBV7-3|-
TGTGCCAGCAGCTTAATGCGGCAAGAGACCCAGTACTTC
CASSLMRQETQYF
>TRBJ1-6|-|TRBV14|once
TGTGCCAGCAGCCCGGTAAAGGGGAATTCACCCCTCCACTTT
CASSPVKGNSPLHF
>TRBJ2-3|TRBD2|TRBV7-2|-
TGTGCCAGCAGCTTGCGGGGGGCCACAGATACGCAGTATTTT
CASSLRGATDTQYF
>TRBJ1-1|-|TRBV7-2|-
TGTGCCAGCTTCAGTAACACTGAAGCTTTCTTT
CASFSNTEAFF
>TRBJ2-1|TRBD2|TRBV19|once
TGTGCCAGTAGCAAACTAGCGGGAGTCTACAATGAGCAGTTCTTC
CASSKLAGVYNEQFF
>TRBJ2-7|-|TRBV14|few
TGTGCCAGCAGCCAAATATCTGACGAGCAGTACTTC
CASSQISDEQYF
>TRBJ2-6|-|TRBV19|-
TGTGCCAGCCGCCCTTGGGGCAGCACCTCTGGGGCCAACGTCCTGACTTTC
CASRPWGSTSGANVLTF
>TRBJ1-3|-|TRBV5-1|-
TGCGCCAGCAGCTTGGATGTGGCGGGGGGCACCATATATTTT
CASSLDVAGGTIYF